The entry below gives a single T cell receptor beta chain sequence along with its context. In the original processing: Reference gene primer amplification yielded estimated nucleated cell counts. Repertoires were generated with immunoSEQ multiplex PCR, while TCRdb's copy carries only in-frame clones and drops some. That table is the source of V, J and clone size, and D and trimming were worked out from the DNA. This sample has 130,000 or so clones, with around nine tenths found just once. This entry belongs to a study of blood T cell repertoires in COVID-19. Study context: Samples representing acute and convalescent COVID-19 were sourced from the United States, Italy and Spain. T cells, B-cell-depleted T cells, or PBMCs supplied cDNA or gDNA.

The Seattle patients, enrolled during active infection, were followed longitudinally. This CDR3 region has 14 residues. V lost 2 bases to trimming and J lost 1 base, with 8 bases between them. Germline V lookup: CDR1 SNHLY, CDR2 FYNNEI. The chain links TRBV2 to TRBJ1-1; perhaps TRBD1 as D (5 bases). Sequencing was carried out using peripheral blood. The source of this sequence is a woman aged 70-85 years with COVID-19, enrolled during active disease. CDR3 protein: CASSESRANTEAFF. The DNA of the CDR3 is TGTGCCAGCAGTGAAAGCAGGGCGAACACTGAAGCTTTCTTT.